These 16 T cell receptor beta chains were sequenced from one sample in a study of T cell responses to AZD1222 COVID-19 vaccine. Measured with immunoSEQ multiplex PCR; TCRdb has only the in-frame clones, and not every one. The repertoire holds about 140,000 clones, around nine tenths seen once, with around 3.5% in the top ten. Here the sequenced sample was peripheral blood, taken on day 0 of AZD1222 vaccination. Receptors were obtained from an adult in good health.

J is TRBJ2-3 and V is TRBV3-1 (or the pseudogene TRBV3-2), with D hard to call. CDR3 length: 17 amino acids. Germline V CDR1 and CDR2: LGHDT, YNNKEL (reference sequence). Trimming pared 1 base from V and 4 bases from J, leaving 18 bases between. The chain's CDR3 is CASSQASWRIGSDTQYF. The CDR3 bases are TGTGCCAGCAGCCAAGCTTCGTGGAGAATAGGGTCAGATACGCAGTATTTT.

The V call is TRBV11-3, the J call TRBJ2-3; 15 bases are a match to TRBD2. Unmatched junction bases numbered 2, after V lost 3 bases and J lost 4 bases. Germline V gives CDR1 SGHNT, CDR2 YENEEA. The CDR3 consists of 16 residues. The CDR3 spells CASSFGLAGGPDTQYF. The CDR3 DNA reads TGTGCCAGCAGCTTCGGACTAGCGGGAGGGCCAGATACGCAGTATTTT.

V and J are TRBV29-1 and TRBJ1-4; D is ambiguous. Trimming left V 1 base short and J 2 bases short, with 14 bases between. The CDR3 length is 16 residues. Germline CDR1 reads SQVTM; CDR2 reads ANQGSEA. CDR3 residues: CSVEVGYSSTNEKLFF. CDR3 nucleotide sequence: TGCAGCGTTGAAGTGGGCTACAGCAGTACTAATGAAAAACTGTTTTTT.

V gene TRBV7-2 combines with J gene TRBJ2-6; perhaps TRBD1 as D (5 bases). The ends were cut back, 5 bases at V and 0 bases at J, with 11 bases in the middle. Germline-derived CDR1 and CDR2 are SGHTA and FQGNSA. This CDR3 comprises 16 residues. The CDR3: CASSRTRHSGANVLTF. CDR3 nucleotides: TGTGCCAGCAGCCGGACACGCCACTCTGGGGCCAACGTCCTGACTTTC.

V is TRBV27 and J is TRBJ2-2; 8 bases match TRBD2. Germline CDR1 is MNHEY and CDR2 is SMNVEV (reference sequence). The CDR3 loop spans 18 amino acids. V shed 4 bases and J 1 base; nucleotides not matched to a gene: 11. The CDR3 reads CASSYFGLAGKNTGELFF. The CDR3 DNA reads as TGTGCCAGCAGTTACTTTGGGTTAGCGGGGAAGAACACCGGGGAGCTGTTTTTT.

The chain links TRBV2 to TRBJ1-4; no firm D call. The CDR3 consists of 14 residues. V dropped 6 bases and J dropped 2 bases, with 10 bases sitting between them. Germline V gene sequence: CDR1 SNHLY, CDR2 FYNNEI. CDR3 coding DNA: TGTGCCAGCAGACGGGGTAGGACTAATGAAAAACTGTTTTTT. Translation: CASRRGRTNEKLFF.

This clone was observed once. The rearrangement joins TRBV9 to TRBJ1-1, with D perhaps matching TRBD1 (5 bases). CDR3 length equals 15 residues. Germline loops: CDR1 SGDLS, CDR2 YYNGEE. Trimming pared 1 base from V and 2 bases from J, leaving 12 bases between. The CDR3 here is CASSVRGDPNTEAFF. CDR3 bases: TGTGCCAGCAGCGTACGGGGGGACCCAAACACTGAAGCTTTCTTT.

The V and J genes are TRBV27 and TRBJ1-2; TRBD1 aligns across 9 bases. Trimming cost V 6 bases and J 8 bases; bases outside gene matches: 7. CDR1 and CDR2 from the germline V gene are MNHEY and SMNVEV (reference sequence). CDR3 length equals 13 residues. CDR3 region: CASSYRGQRGYTF. CDR3 sequence (DNA): TGTGCCAGCAGCTACAGGGGGCAGAGAGGCTACACCTTC.

The rearrangement joins TRBV11-2 to TRBJ2-7, with D perhaps given as TRBD1 or TRBD2 (5 bases each). CDR3 size: 13 residues. V dropped 1 base and J dropped 6 bases, with 10 bases sitting between them. Germline V CDR1 and CDR2: SGHAT, FQNNGV. CDR3: CASSLGRGGEQYF. The DNA of the CDR3 is TGTGCCAGCAGCTTAGGGCGTGGGGGCGAGCAGTACTTC.

This clone was counted only a few times. CDR3 in amino acids: CSVLRPMGGETQYF. DNA for the CDR3: TGCAGCGTCCTGAGGCCCATGGGGGGAGAGACCCAGTACTTC. The chain uses TRBV29-1 and TRBJ2-5; D might be TRBD2 (6 bases). The CDR3 is made up of 14 amino acids. Germline V CDR1 and CDR2: SQVTM, ANQGSEA. V was cut by 6 bases and J by 4 bases, with 18 bases left in between.

The chain has TRBV5-4 and TRBJ1-1; tentative D call: TRBD1 (5 bases). V lost 0 bases, J lost 7 bases, and 13 bases lay in between. The germline gives CDR1 SGHNT, CDR2 YYREEE (reference sequence). The CDR3 has 14 residues. Here the CDR3 reads CASSLGGRDDEAFF. The CDR3, as DNA: TGTGCCAGCAGCTTGGGGGGGAGGGATGATGAAGCTTTCTTT.

This clone is a singleton in its sample. Written as DNA, the CDR3 is TGTGCCAGTAGAACGGGCAACTCCCCTAATCAGCCCCAGCATTTT. Its translation: CASRTGNSPNQPQHF. V is TRBV19 and J is TRBJ1-5; D gene uncertain. This CDR3 has 15 amino acids. Trimming stripped 6 bases from V and 4 bases from J, with 16 bases between. CDR1 is LNHDA, CDR2 SQIVND, per germline (reference sequence).

The CDR3 bases are TGTGCCAGCAGCCAAGAAGGCAGGCCCGGGGAAGCTTTCTTT. This sequence encodes CASSQEGRPGEAFF. This chain connects TRBV3-1 (or the pseudogene TRBV3-2) to TRBJ1-1; D not resolved. Germline CDR1 and CDR2: LGHDT and YNNKEL (reference sequence). The CDR3 contains 14 residues. Between the trimmed V and J ends, which lost 0 bases and 8 bases, there was a span of 13 bases.

The rearrangement links TRBV6-4 to TRBJ1-5, with D uncertain. The ends were cut back, 4 bases at V and 0 bases at J, with 4 bases in the middle. Germline lookup yields CDR1 MRHNA and CDR2 SNTAGT. The CDR3 extends over 13 amino acids. The CDR3 reads CASSANSNQPQHF. The CDR3 DNA reads as TGTGCCAGCAGTGCTAATAGCAATCAGCCCCAGCATTTT.

This chain links TRBV9 with TRBJ1-1; D is possibly TRBD1 (5 bases). The CDR3 runs 14 residues. Germline lookup yields CDR1 SGDLS and CDR2 YYNGEE. The V end lost 3 bases, the J end lost 4 bases, and 13 bases lay between the germline ends. In DNA form, the CDR3 reads TGTGCCAGCAGCGCCGGTCCAGGGTCCACTGAAGCTTTCTTT. Amino acid sequence: CASSAGPGSTEAFF.

The rearrangement links TRBV15 to TRBJ1-2; D is ambiguous. The CDR3 runs 15 residues. Germline CDR1 LNHNV, CDR2 YYDKDF (reference sequence). V lost 0 bases, J lost 5 bases, and 13 bases lay in between. Written as DNA, the CDR3 is TGTGCCACCAGCAGAGATACGAACCTCCAATATGGCTACACCTTC. Translated: CATSRDTNLQYGYTF.